This T cell receptor (beta chain) was found in a study of a mutant IDH1 vaccine in newly diagnosed glioma. Overall study: Vaccination of patients was performed eight times, in weeks 1, 3, 5, 7, 11, 15, 19 and 23.

Clones were read by immunoSEQ multiplex PCR, and TCRdb kept only the in-frame ones, dropping some. This table holds roughly 70,000 clones, 65% to 85% found once. Per germline, CDR1 MNHEY and CDR2 SVGAGI. The CDR3 spans 13 residues. The V gene end was trimmed by 4 bases and the J gene end by 8 bases; junction bases not matched to a gene: 6. Stated time point: week 11, during vaccination. A 20-mer mutant IDH1 peptide at 300 ug was injected subcutaneously with topical imiquimod. Regarding this clone: No antigen is known for it.

V and J are TRBV6-5 and TRBJ1-2; TRBD1 aligns across 8 bases. The clonotype comes from a woman in her fifties or sixties with glioma. Specimen: PBMCs, collected from a glioma patient whose treatment included an IDH1 peptide vaccine. As DNA, the CDR3 is TGTGCCAGCAGTTTCCGGACAGGGAACGGCTACACCTTC. Encoded protein: CASSFRTGNGYTF.